This T cell receptor beta chain emerged from a study of post-analysis software for immune sequencing data. Study-level information: In terms of disease course, relapsing-remitting, secondary progressive and progressive-relapsing multiple sclerosis were included.

Study-level findings and limits: Relative to controls, patients with multiple sclerosis showed significantly lower normalized Chao1 diversity. Clustering by F measure revealed strong co-clustering among samples prepared together in one batch. Relative to controls, patients had several TRBV segments at higher frequency, with TRBV5-6, TRBV5-1 and TRBV20-1 among these.

Sequencing libraries made from TCR beta cDNA carried unique molecular identifiers. Input populations of about 0.85 to 11 million T cells gave rise to around 500,000 cDNA molecules. TCRdb recomputed calls from the PCR reads with MiXCR, one row per CDR3 protein. In the table there are hundreds of thousands of distinct CDR3 sequences, about 57% of which are singletons. Points on this clonotype: What it recognizes is unknown.

Germline CDR1 is SGHDT and CDR2 is YYEEEE. CDR3 size: 18 residues. With V trimmed by 6 bases and J by 0 bases, 11 bases remained unmatched. This TCR was recovered from a girl between 5 and 17 years old with multiple sclerosis. V is TRBV5-6 and J is TRBJ2-3, with TRBD2 identical over 12 bases. The sequencing input was blood. This CDR3 is CASIRRTSGALSTDTQYF. The CDR3, as DNA: TGTGCCAGCATCAGAAGGACTAGCGGGGCGCTTAGCACAGATACGCAGTATTTT. Combining the CDR3 with reference TRBV5-6 and TRBJ2-3 gives the whole variable domain DAGVTQSPTHLIKTRGQQVTLRCSPKSGHDTVSWYQQALGQGPQFIFQYYEEEERQRGNFPDRFSGHQFPNYSSELNVNALLLGDSALYLCASIRRTSGALSTDTQYFGPGTRLTVL.